Detailed here is one T cell receptor beta chain. The antigen it recognizes is unknown. The input lacks base qualities; no much larger clone sits a single base away. Genomic DNA served as template for TCR beta VDJ combination and CDR3 sequence profiling. An Illumina HiSeq 2000 was the platform used for TCR repertoire sequencing. The original methods were these. Repertoire assessment relied on Simpson's diversity index, CDR3 size and DJ length profiles, and TRBV/TRBJ rearrangement plots. Whichever DNA sequence was most abundant in the deep sequencing data was defined as the immunodominant clone. CDR3 amino acid sequences were screened for sharing across subjects and compared with published repertoires and the VDJdb database. TCRdb reprocessing: public reads trimmed at Q25 with fastp, clones called with MiXCR, in-frame beta chains kept. CDR3 protein sequences are deduplicated, and each keeps its most common genes and DNA. The V and J calls follow TCRdb's processing rather than the paper's. Present in this sample are about 160,000 distinct CDR3 sequences, about 45% of which were seen just once. The top ten clonotypes cover approximately 3% of the sample.

The sample belongs to a study of CD8+CD57+ T cells in acquired aplastic anemia (dated by TCRdb to the late 2010s). About the full investigation: A mean of around 3.3 ug of DNA, ranging from roughly 0.19 to 30 ug, was extracted from sorted CD4+ and CD8+ cells. CD8+CD57+ expansion was defined as frequency above the mean frequency observed in healthy subjects. The paper's findings and limits, for the study overall: Between patients and healthy controls, no significant difference in CD8+ Simpson's diversity was found (P=0.060). Nearly 30 CD8+ CDR3 sequences were found in both patients and controls but appeared to be highly expressed in patients and within the immunodominant clones of the patients.

Expansion of CD8+CD57+ cells had been shown by flow cytometry in the patients chosen for sequencing. Severe acquired aplastic anemia was diagnosed in all patients according to International Study of Aplastic Anemia and Agranulocytosis and Camitta criteria. Patients had received no therapy at the time of blood sampling. In this study, sorted CD4+ and CD8+ T cells from the blood of healthy subjects and of severe aplastic anemia patients had their TCR repertoires deep-sequenced. Patients were enrolled in the USA under clinicaltrials.gov protocols 00001620, 01623167, 00001397, 00071045, 00081523 and 00961064. Ficoll-Paque density gradient centrifugation was used to isolate peripheral blood mononuclear cells. Before DNA extraction, CD4+ and CD8+ T cells were sorted by FACS or by magnetic beads. From cysteine to phenylalanine, the CDR3 is 15 amino acids long. Only the CDR3 DNA is retained, 45 bases long and in frame from the first base. A distance of 19 bases separates the germline ends of V and J, which lose 7 bases and 4 bases respectively. For CDR1 and CDR2, the germline V gene lists ENHRY and SYGVKD.

This chain is built from TRBV10-3 and TRBJ2-5, with the D segment identity uncertain. The sample was sorted CD4+, CD8+, or CD8+CD57+ T cells (not recorded which) from PBMCs. This sequence was found in a human donor with aplastic anemia. The CDR3 region has the sequence CAIKKDRRDGETQYF. The sequence in DNA is TGTGCCATCAAGAAGGACCGCCGAGACGGAGAGACCCAGTACTTC.